This T cell receptor (beta chain) derives from a study of beta chain features in type 1 diabetes. General study points: Significant though moderate, a shortening of TCRB CDR3s appeared in all four CD4+ subsets of Type 1 diabetes patients. Naive, central memory and Treg TCRB repertoires appeared more alike in patients than in healthy donors. VDJ junctions sequenced from type 1 diabetes patients showed fewer insertions and more deletions.

This clone was detected only a few times. The antigen is undetermined. Investigators reverse transcribed all isolated RNA, so they sequenced expressed TCRB transcripts. Here immunoSEQ multiplex PCR was the method, and the copy in TCRdb shows in-frame clones only, minus some. The sample has 200,000 to 250,000 clones, 9.6% seen once. Every donor had blood drawn once into heparin, approximately 120 mL on average. The CDR3 covers 13 residues. V shed 5 bases, J shed 6 bases, and the junction held 4 bases outside the gene matches. Germline-derived CDR1 and CDR2 are LNHDA and SQIVND (reference sequence). The gene calls are TRBV19 and TRBJ1-2, with 9 bases fitting TRBD1. The material sequenced was naive CD4+ T cells from blood. This receptor was taken from a woman aged 18-29 years in good health. CDR3: CASSLRDRDGYTF. The DNA for the CDR3 is TGTGCCAGTAGTCTCCGGGACAGGGATGGCTACACCTTC.